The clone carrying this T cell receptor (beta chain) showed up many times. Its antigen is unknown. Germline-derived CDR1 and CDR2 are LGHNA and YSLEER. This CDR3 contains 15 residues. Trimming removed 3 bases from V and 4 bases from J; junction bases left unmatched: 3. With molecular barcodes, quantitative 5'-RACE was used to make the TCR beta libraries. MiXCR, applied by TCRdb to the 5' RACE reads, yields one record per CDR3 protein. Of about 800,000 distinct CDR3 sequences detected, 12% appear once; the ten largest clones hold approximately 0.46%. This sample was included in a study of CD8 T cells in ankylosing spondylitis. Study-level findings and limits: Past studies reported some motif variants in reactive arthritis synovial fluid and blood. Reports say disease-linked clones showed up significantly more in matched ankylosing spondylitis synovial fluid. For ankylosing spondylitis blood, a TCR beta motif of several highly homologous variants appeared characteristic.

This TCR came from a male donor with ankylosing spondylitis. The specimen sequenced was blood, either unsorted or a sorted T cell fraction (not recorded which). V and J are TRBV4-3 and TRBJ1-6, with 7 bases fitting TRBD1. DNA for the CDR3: TGCGCCAGCAGCCAGGAGGGACAGTATAATTCACCCCTCCACTTT. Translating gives CASSQEGQYNSPLHF.